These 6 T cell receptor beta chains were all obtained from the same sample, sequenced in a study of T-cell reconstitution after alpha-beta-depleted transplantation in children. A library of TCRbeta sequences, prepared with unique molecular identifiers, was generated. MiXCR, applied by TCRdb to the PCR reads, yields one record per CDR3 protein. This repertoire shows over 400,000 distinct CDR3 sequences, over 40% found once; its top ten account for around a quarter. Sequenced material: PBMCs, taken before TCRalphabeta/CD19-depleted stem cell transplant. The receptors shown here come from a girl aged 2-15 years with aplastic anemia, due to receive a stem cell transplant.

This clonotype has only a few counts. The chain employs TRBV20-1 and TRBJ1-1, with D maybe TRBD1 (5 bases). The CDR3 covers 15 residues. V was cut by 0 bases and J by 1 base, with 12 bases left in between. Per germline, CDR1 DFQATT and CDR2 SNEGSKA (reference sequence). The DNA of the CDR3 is TGCAGTGCTAGAGATACCGGGACCCAGAACACTGAAGCTTTCTTT. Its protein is CSARDTGTQNTEAFF.

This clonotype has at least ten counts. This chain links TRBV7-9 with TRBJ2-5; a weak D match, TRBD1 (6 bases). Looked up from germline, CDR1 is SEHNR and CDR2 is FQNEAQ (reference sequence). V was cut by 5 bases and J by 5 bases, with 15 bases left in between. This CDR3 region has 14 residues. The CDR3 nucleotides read TGTGCCAGCAGCCCAGGGGACCCGCGGGAGACCCAGTACTTC. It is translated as CASSPGDPRETQYF.

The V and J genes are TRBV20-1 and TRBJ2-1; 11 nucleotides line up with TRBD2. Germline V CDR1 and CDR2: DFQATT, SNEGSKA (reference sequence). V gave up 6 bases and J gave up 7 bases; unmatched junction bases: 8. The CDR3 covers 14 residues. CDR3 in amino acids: CSAPGLAVLNEQFF. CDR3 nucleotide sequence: TGCAGTGCACCGGGACTAGCGGTACTAAATGAGCAGTTCTTC.

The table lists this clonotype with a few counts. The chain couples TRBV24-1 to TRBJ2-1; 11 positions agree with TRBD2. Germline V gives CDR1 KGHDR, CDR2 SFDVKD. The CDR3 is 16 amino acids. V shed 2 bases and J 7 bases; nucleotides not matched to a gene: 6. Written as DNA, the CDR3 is TGTGCCACCAGTGATTCACTAGCGGGAGCAAAGAATGAGCAGTTCTTC. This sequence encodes CATSDSLAGAKNEQFF.

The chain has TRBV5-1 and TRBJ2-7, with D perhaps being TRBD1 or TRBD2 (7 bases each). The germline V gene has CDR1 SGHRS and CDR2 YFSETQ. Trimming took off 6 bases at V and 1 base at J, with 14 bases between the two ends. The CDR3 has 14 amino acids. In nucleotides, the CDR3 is TGCGCCAGCATGACAGGGACTATGTCCTACGAGCAGTACTTC. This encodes CASMTGTMSYEQYF.

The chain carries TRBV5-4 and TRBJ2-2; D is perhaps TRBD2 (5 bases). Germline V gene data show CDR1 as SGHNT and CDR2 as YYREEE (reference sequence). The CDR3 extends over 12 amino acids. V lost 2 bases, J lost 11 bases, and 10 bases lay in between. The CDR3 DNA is TGTGCCAGCAGCTTCGGGGAGACTGAGCTGTTTTTT. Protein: CASSFGETELFF.